This T cell receptor (beta chain) was obtained from a study of brain metastases from non-small cell lung cancer. With 4 bases clipped from V and 2 bases from J, the junction kept 8 bases outside the gene matches. CDR3 length: 15 residues. CDR1 is MNHEY, CDR2 SVGEGT, per germline. Repertoires were generated with immunoSEQ multiplex PCR, while TCRdb's copy carries only in-frame clones and drops some. The table has a few thousand clones, approximately 80% seen once. Regarding the study as a whole: Compared with their matched primary tumors, around 60% of brain metastases showed expanded T-cell clones. Paired brain metastases and primary tumors largely shared TCR repertoires. T-cell infiltration was lower in brain metastases than primaries (P < 0.001).

Regarding this clone: Its target is unknown.

The sample taken for sequencing was primary lung tumor tissue. The sequence came from a donor at least 40 years old with non-small cell lung cancer. The chain combines TRBV6-2 or TRBV6-3 with TRBJ2-7, with 7 bases aligning to TRBD1. CDR3 amino acids: CASSSPGQRAYEQYF. Here the CDR3 DNA reads TGTGCCAGCAGTTCCCCGGGACAGAGGGCCTACGAGCAGTACTTC.